Each of the 17 T cell receptor beta chains below was sequenced from the same sample in a study of tumor and adjacent non-tumor tissue in lung cancer. The template was RNA from unsorted bulk tissue. A modified ARM-PCR protocol with three rounds of nested PCR amplified TCRbeta. One entry per CDR3 protein results from TCRdb running MiXCR on the multiplex PCR reads. Of some 120,000 distinct CDR3 sequences in the sample, 66% were seen once. Sequenced input: lung tumor tissue. The receptors originated from a young man with non-small cell lung cancer.

About this clonotype: Lacking the conserved final phenylalanine or tryptophan, this CDR3 likely reflects a read error. The V gene is TRBV12-3 or TRBV12-4, the J gene TRBJ2-5, with D possibly being TRBD1 (5 bases). The length of the CDR3 is 13 residues. In nucleotides, the CDR3 is TGTTCCAGCAGTTTTGGGGCCAAAAAGACCCAGTACTTA. Encoded protein: CSSSFGAKKTQYL.

Remarks on this clonotype: Because it lacks the conserved phenylalanine or tryptophan at the end, this CDR3 is likely a read error. The chain links TRBV2 to TRBJ2-7; 10 nucleotides match TRBD1. Unmatched junction bases numbered 8, after V lost 5 bases and J lost 7 bases. This CDR3 region has 14 residues. CDR1 SNHLY and CDR2 FYNNEI come from the germline V gene. CDR3 nucleotide sequence: TGTGCCAGCAGTCCGCCCGGGACAGGGGAAGAGCAGTACTAC. Its translation is CASSPPGTGEEQYY.

The V gene is TRBV28, the J gene TRBJ2-1; D is possibly TRBD2 (6 bases). V was shortened by 4 bases and J by 10 bases, with 29 bases between the two germline ends. This CDR3 contains 18 residues. Germline CDR1 and CDR2: MDHEN and SYDVKM. CDR3 nucleotide sequence: TGTGCCAGCAGTTCCCCCATAGCGGAGAAGAGATCCTACTACGAGCAGTTCTTC. It is translated as CASSSPIAEKRSYYEQFF.

As concerns this clonotype: No conserved phenylalanine or tryptophan is present at the end of the CDR3, so a read error is the likely explanation. The chain joins TRBV20-1 to TRBJ2-7; 8 bases map to TRBD1. CDR1 DFQATT and CDR2 SNEGSKA come from the germline V gene (reference sequence). This CDR3 contains 14 residues. CDR3 DNA sequence: TGCAGGGCTAGAAACAATCAGGGGGCTTACGTGCAGTACATC. Translation gives CRARNNQGAYVQYI.

Concerning this clonotype: The junction and the germline gene differ at one end; a read error may be behind it. The V and J genes are TRBV10-1 and TRBJ1-5; 7 nucleotides line up with TRBD1. Germline loops: CDR1 WNHNN, CDR2 SYGVQD (reference sequence). The CDR3 totals 17 residues. CDR3 bases: TGTGCCAGCAGGCAGCCGGAACAGGGGTTCTACAATCAGCCCCAGCATTTT. Its protein product is CASRQPEQGFYNQPQHF.

For this clonotype: Lacking the conserved final phenylalanine or tryptophan, this CDR3 likely reflects a read error. The gene calls are TRBV6-5 and TRBJ2-2; D unclear. This CDR3 region has 14 residues. Germline V lookup: CDR1 MNHEY, CDR2 SVGAGI. Between the trimmed V and J ends, which lost 6 bases and 5 bases, there was a span of 13 bases. CDR3 nucleotide sequence: TGTGCCAGCAGAGAGACATGGGATACCGGGGAGCTGTTTATT. Amino acids: CASRETWDTGELFI.

Note on this clonotype: A junction end diverges from the germline sequence, so it may reflect a read error. This chain links TRBV6-2 or TRBV6-3 with TRBJ2-3; 9 bases are shared with TRBD1. The CDR3 has 14 amino acids. Germline assignment: CDR1 MNHEY and CDR2 SVGEGT. This chain's CDR3 is CARSSTGGADTQYF. Here the CDR3 DNA reads TGTGCCAGAAGTTCGACAGGGGGAGCAGATACGCAGTATTTT.

This clonotype has only a few counts. V gene TRBV29-1 combines with J gene TRBJ2-7; D remains ambiguous. The CDR3 has 12 residues. CDR1 SQVTM and CDR2 ANQGSEA come from the germline V gene. Trimming stripped 7 bases from V and 0 bases from J, with 10 bases between. In nucleotides, the CDR3 is TGCAGCGCTCGGTTGAACTCCTACGAGCAGTACTTC. Its protein product is CSARLNSYEQYF.

A remark on this clonotype: An end of the junction differs from the germline gene, which may be a read error. The chain combines TRBV6-1 with TRBJ1-2, with 7 positions matching TRBD1. The CDR3 contains 15 residues. The V gene's germline CDR1 is MNHNS and CDR2 SASEGT. The CDR3 DNA follows: TGTGCCAGCAGCACCGGACGGGGGACAGACTATGTCTACACCTTC. Translation gives CASSTGRGTDYVYTF.

Turning to this clonotype: This CDR3 is missing its conserved last phenylalanine or tryptophan, likely due to a read error. V and J are TRBV6-1 and TRBJ2-7; D is possibly TRBD1 or TRBD2 (5 bases each). Germline V gene data show CDR1 as MNHNS and CDR2 as SASEGT. This CDR3 contains 15 residues. CDR3 amino acids: CAGRINRDPSYEQYL. The DNA for the CDR3 is TGTGCCGGCAGAATCAATAGGGACCCCTCCTACGAGCAGTACTTA.

About this clonotype: Mismatch with germline at one junction end may stem from a read error. V usage is TRBV4-1 and J usage is TRBJ1-1; D is uncertain. Per germline, CDR1 MGHRA and CDR2 YSYEKL. The CDR3 consists of 16 residues. The CDR3 sequence: CANSQGLLAPNTEAFF. The CDR3 coding sequence is TGCGCCAACAGCCAAGGGTTGCTGGCACCCAACACTGAAGCTTTCTTT.

Concerning this clonotype itself: A read error is possible here, since a much larger clone lies one base away. The chain combines TRBV6-5 with TRBJ2-2, with 7 bases identical to TRBD1. V shed 7 bases, J shed 5 bases, and the junction held 13 bases outside the gene matches. The CDR3 sequence is 16 residues long. Per germline, CDR1 MNHEY and CDR2 SVGAGI. The CDR3 nucleotides are TGTGCCAGCACCCTAGGGACAGAGGGCAAAACCGGGGAGCTGTTTTTT. Protein: CASTLGTEGKTGELFF.

About this clonotype: The CDR3 ends on some other residue instead of the conserved phenylalanine or tryptophan, so this is likely a read error. J is TRBJ2-5 and V is TRBV20-1; D gene uncertain. From germline, CDR1 is DFQATT and CDR2 SNEGSKA (reference sequence). The CDR3 extends over 13 amino acids. Between the trimmed V and J ends, which lost 0 bases and 2 bases, there was a span of 7 bases. CDR3 DNA: TGCAGTGCTAGAGAGACGATGCAAGAGACCCAGTACTTG. Amino acids: CSARETMQETQYL.

This clonotype was seen just once. One base away lies a much larger clone, so this may be a sequencing read error. V gene TRBV7-2 combines with J gene TRBJ2-7; 7 bases match TRBD1. V shed 3 bases, J shed 4 bases, and the junction held 3 bases outside the gene matches. This CDR3 contains 13 residues. Per the germline V gene, CDR1 is SGHTA and CDR2 is FQGNSA. Here the CDR3 DNA reads TGTGCCAGCAGCTTTAGGGGGCTATACGAGCAGTACTTC. Residues: CASSFRGLYEQYF.

In its sample, this clonotype was seen many times. The V gene is TRBV20-1, the J gene TRBJ1-1; D gene uncertain. V was clipped by 6 bases and J by 2 bases, with 7 bases between them. Germline CDR1 DFQATT, CDR2 SNEGSKA (reference sequence). The CDR3 covers 11 residues. The CDR3 DNA sequence: TGCAGTGCCGGGATAAACACTGAAGCTTTCTTT. Protein sequence: CSAGINTEAFF.

This clonotype was seen repeatedly, ten times or more. One junction end does not reproduce the germline sequence, and a read error may be involved. The chain has TRBV12-3 or TRBV12-4 and TRBJ2-5; 8 positions agree with TRBD2. The CDR3 totals 13 residues. The CDR3 DNA reads TGTGCCAGCAGTTTAGGTGGAGGACGGACTAGCCGGTTC. Translating gives CASSLGGGRTSRF.

This clonotype has at least ten counts. The chain has TRBV19 and TRBJ2-2; perhaps TRBD2 as D (6 bases). CDR1 and CDR2 (germline): LNHDA, SQIVND (reference sequence). The CDR3 covers 12 residues. Trimming took off 10 bases at V and 5 bases at J, with 11 bases between the two ends. The CDR3 reads CATLRGTGELFF. The CDR3 DNA follows: TGTGCCACCCTCCGGGGGACCGGGGAGCTGTTTTTT.